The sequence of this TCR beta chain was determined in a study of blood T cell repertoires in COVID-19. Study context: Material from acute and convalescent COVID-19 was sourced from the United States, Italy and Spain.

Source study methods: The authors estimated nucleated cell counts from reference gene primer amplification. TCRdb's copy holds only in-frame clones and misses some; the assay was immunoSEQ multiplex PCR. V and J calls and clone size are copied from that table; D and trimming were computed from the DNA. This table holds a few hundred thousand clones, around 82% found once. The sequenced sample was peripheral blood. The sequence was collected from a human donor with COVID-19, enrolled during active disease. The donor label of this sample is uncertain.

DNA for the CDR3: TGTGCCAGCAGCTTGGGACAGGGGGCGTTTAATGAGCAGTTCTTC. This encodes CASSLGQGAFNEQFF. This chain connects TRBV11-2 to TRBJ2-1, with 12 bases that match TRBD1. Germline CDR1 reads SGHAT; CDR2 reads FQNNGV. The CDR3 contains 15 residues. V dropped 3 bases and J dropped 7; count of bases not matched to a gene: 4.